The T cell receptor beta chain described here comes from a study of relationships among human T cell subsets. From mRNA, alpha and beta CDR3 regions were amplified using semiquantitative ARM-PCR. Exponential amplification used communal superprimers after tagged nested gene-specific primers in ARM-PCR. One entry per CDR3 protein, called by TCRdb with MiXCR from the multiplex PCR reads. The sample yields some 10,000 distinct CDR3 sequences, about 55% seen once. The CD45RA-negative fraction was bead-selected with anti-CD45RO to obtain memory T cells. Trimming stripped 5 bases from V and 0 bases from J, with 9 bases between. Germline V lookup: CDR1 SGHTA, CDR2 FQGTGA. This CDR3 has 14 amino acids.

The J gene is TRBJ2-3, the V gene TRBV7-3; D gene ambiguous. This TCR derives from a man aged 35 to 55 in good health. The sample was memory T cells sorted from blood. In DNA form, the CDR3 reads TGTGCCAGCAGCCCCACGGCTAGCACAGATACGCAGTATTTT. This encodes CASSPTASTDTQYF.